This is a list of T cell receptor beta chains from one sample in a study of cytotoxic CD8 clonotypes in ibrutinib-treated CLL. Data came from immunoSEQ multiplex PCR; TCRdb stores just in-frame clones and leaves some out. The sample holds over 110,000 clones, 80% to 95% seen once. The sequenced sample was PBMCs, obtained after 12 months of ibrutinib treatment. These receptors all come from a human donor with chronic lymphocytic leukemia. Both conserved end residues are part of each CDR3. Each record gives: V gene, D gene, J gene, clone size, CDR3 protein, CDR3 DNA. A D gene is named only where the DNA matches it firmly. Not every row has a clone size; where given, it reads once, few, many or a size class.

TRBV27	-	TRBJ2-7	-	CASSLNPGPNYEQYF	TGTGCCAGCAGTCTAAATCCGGGACCAAACTACGAGCAGTACTTC
TRBV6-4	TRBD2	TRBJ2-3	-	CASSEREGTTDTQYF	TGTGCCAGCAGTGAGCGGGAGGGAACCACAGATACGCAGTATTTT
TRBV2	TRBD1	TRBJ2-4	-	CASRADRGLHIQYF	TGTGCCAGCAGAGCTGACAGGGGGCTCCACATTCAGTACTTC
TRBV19	TRBD2	TRBJ2-2	-	CASSSSGRFGITGELFF	TGTGCCAGTAGTTCCAGCGGGAGGTTCGGTATCACCGGGGAGCTGTTTTTT
TRBV10-3	TRBD1	TRBJ1-4	-	CAIRKTGGTNEKLFF	TGTGCCATCAGAAAGACAGGGGGGACTAATGAAAAACTGTTTTTT
TRBV9	-	TRBJ1-4	once	CASSVQGANEKLFF	TGTGCCAGCAGCGTTCAGGGCGCTAATGAAAAACTGTTTTTT
TRBV9	TRBD2	TRBJ2-5	-	CASSVEGLAGGGETQYF	TGTGCCAGCAGCGTAGAGGGACTAGCGGGAGGAGGAGAGACCCAGTACTTC
TRBV7-9	-	TRBJ1-5	-	CASSLGTGVRGFGNQPQHF	TGTGCCAGCAGCTTAGGGACCGGGGTGAGGGGATTTGGCAATCAGCCCCAGCATTTT
TRBV19	-	TRBJ2-3	-	CASSNMGPDTQYF	TGTGCCAGTAGTAACATGGGTCCAGATACGCAGTATTTT
TRBV7-6	-	TRBJ2-5	-	CASSSGFETQYF	TGTGCCAGCAGCTCGGGTTTCGAGACCCAGTACTTC
TRBV19	TRBD1	TRBJ1-2	-	CATQATGQGGYTF	TGTGCCACCCAAGCGACTGGACAGGGGGGCTACACCTTC
TRBV30	-	TRBJ2-3	-	CAWTLRGGSDTQYF	TGTGCCTGGACCCTAAGGGGGGGGTCAGATACGCAGTATTTT
TRBV5-1	TRBD1	TRBJ1-1	-	CASSFPRQGEAFF	TGCGCCAGCAGCTTTCCTCGACAGGGGGAAGCTTTCTTT
TRBV7-9	TRBD2	TRBJ2-2	-	CASSLAGPNTGELFF	TGTGCCAGCAGTTTAGCGGGACCTAACACCGGGGAGCTGTTTTTT
TRBV5-6	TRBD2	TRBJ2-7	few	CASSFGGSSSYEQYF	TGTGCCAGCAGCTTCGGGGGGTCGAGCTCCTACGAGCAGTACTTC
TRBV19	-	TRBJ2-1	-	CASSIGRDGEQFF	TGTGCCAGTAGTATCGGGCGGGATGGTGAGCAGTTCTTC
TRBV2	-	TRBJ1-1	-	CASSATVEAFF	TGTGCCAGCAGTGCGACAGTTGAAGCTTTCTTT
TRBV5-1	TRBD1	TRBJ2-7	-	CASSLGHTTGTGTYEQYF	TGCGCCAGCAGCTTGGGCCATACTACCGGGACAGGGACCTACGAGCAGTACTTC
TRBV27	TRBD2	TRBJ2-3	once	CASSLRELAATQYF	TGTGCCAGCAGTTTAAGGGAACTAGCGGCTACGCAGTATTTT
TRBV6-5	-	TRBJ2-3	-	CASSYTDSGLDTQYF	TGTGCCAGCAGTTACACGGACAGTGGTCTGGATACGCAGTATTTT
TRBV5-1	-	TRBJ1-1	-	CASSSVAGSPEAFF	TGCGCCAGCAGCTCCGTCGCGGGGAGCCCTGAAGCTTTCTTT
TRBV2	-	TRBJ2-7	-	CASSAPDSYEQYF	TGTGCCAGCAGTGCGCCCGATTCCTACGAGCAGTACTTC
TRBV29-1	TRBD2	TRBJ2-1	-	CSVEGAGDLYNEQFF	TGCAGCGTTGAAGGAGCGGGAGACCTCTACAATGAGCAGTTCTTC
TRBV20-1	-	TRBJ2-1	once	CSGGEQFF	TGCAGTGGCGGTGAGCAGTTCTTC
TRBV27	-	TRBJ2-7	-	CASSLSLGYNDEQYF	TGTGCCAGCAGTTTATCCCTAGGATACAACGACGAGCAGTACTTC
TRBV25-1	-	TRBJ2-2	-	CASRFVGELFF	TGTGCCAGCAGGTTCGTCGGGGAGCTGTTTTTT
TRBV5-1	-	TRBJ2-2	-	CASSLSSGGDTGELFF	TGCGCCAGCAGCTTGTCGAGTGGGGGTGACACCGGGGAGCTGTTTTTT
TRBV30	-	TRBJ2-1	-	CAWSATVYNEQFF	TGTGCCTGGAGTGCTACAGTATACAATGAGCAGTTCTTC
TRBV12-5	-	TRBJ2-3	-	CASGQTGATDTQYF	TGTGCTAGTGGCCAAACGGGGGCCACAGATACGCAGTATTTT
TRBV6-5	-	TRBJ2-3	-	CAHSPGAGDTQYF	TGTGCCCATTCCCCAGGGGCGGGAGATACGCAGTATTTT
TRBV13	TRBD1	TRBJ1-2	few	CASSQRGQGRSGYTF	TGTGCCAGCAGCCAAAGGGGACAGGGTAGGTCTGGCTACACCTTC
TRBV5-1	-	TRBJ2-2	once	CASSPPGSEDTGELFF	TGCGCCAGCAGCCCTCCGGGTTCCGAGGACACCGGGGAGCTGTTTTTT
TRBV10-3	-	TRBJ2-3	-	CAILATDTQYF	TGTGCCATCTTAGCTACAGATACGCAGTATTTT
TRBV7-6	TRBD2	TRBJ2-7	-	CASSPSPAGLRGEQYF	TGTGCCAGCAGCCCGTCCCCGGCGGGGTTGCGGGGGGAGCAGTACTTC
TRBV19	-	TRBJ2-7	once	CASSTGATYEQYF	TGTGCCAGTAGTACTGGGGCTACCTACGAGCAGTACTTC
TRBV7-3	-	TRBJ2-2	-	CASSLTSVIANTGELFF	TGTGCCAGCAGCTTAACTAGCGTAATTGCGAACACCGGGGAGCTGTTTTTT
TRBV28	-	TRBJ1-4	-	CASSLAGGNEKLFF	TGTGCCAGCAGTTTGGCAGGAGGAAATGAAAAACTGTTTTTT
TRBV19	TRBD1	TRBJ1-2	-	CASSIMGQGATGYTF	TGTGCCAGTAGTATTATGGGACAGGGGGCGACCGGCTACACCTTC
TRBV18	-	TRBJ2-7	-	CASSPHRERAYEQYF	TGTGCCAGCTCACCACACCGGGAGAGGGCCTACGAGCAGTACTTC
TRBV27	-	TRBJ2-7	-	CASSLSLDHEQYF	TGTGCCAGCAGTTTATCCTTGGACCACGAGCAGTACTTC
TRBV7-9	-	TRBJ2-7	-	CASSLGGSGEQYF	TGTGCCAGCAGCTTAGGGGGGAGCGGCGAGCAGTACTTC